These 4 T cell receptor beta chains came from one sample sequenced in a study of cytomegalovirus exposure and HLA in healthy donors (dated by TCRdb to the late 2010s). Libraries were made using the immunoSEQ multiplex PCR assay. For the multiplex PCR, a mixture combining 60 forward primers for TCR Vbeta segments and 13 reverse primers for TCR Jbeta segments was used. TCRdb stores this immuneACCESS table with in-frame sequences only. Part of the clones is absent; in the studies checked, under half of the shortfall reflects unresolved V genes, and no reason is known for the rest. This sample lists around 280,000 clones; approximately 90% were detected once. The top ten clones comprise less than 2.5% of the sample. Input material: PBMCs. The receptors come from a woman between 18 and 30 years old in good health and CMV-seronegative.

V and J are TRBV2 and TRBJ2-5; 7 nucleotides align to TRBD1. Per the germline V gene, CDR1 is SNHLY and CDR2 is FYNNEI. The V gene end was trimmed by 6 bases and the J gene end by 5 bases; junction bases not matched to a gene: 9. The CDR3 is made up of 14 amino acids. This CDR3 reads CASSRGQAVETQYF. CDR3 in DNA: TGTGCCAGCAGCCGAGGACAGGCGGTGGAGACCCAGTACTTC.

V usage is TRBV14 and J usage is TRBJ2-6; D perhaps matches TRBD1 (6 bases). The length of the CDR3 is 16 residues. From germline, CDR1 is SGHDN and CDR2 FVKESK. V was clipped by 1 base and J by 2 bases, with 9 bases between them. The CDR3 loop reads CASSQVWTAGANVLTF. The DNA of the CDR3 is TGTGCCAGCAGCCAAGTTTGGACAGCTGGGGCCAACGTCCTGACTTTC. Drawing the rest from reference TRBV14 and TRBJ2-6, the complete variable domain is EAGVTQFPSHSVIEKGQTVTLRCDPISGHDNLYWYRRVMGKEIKFLLHFVKESKQDESGMPNNRFLAERTGGTYSTLKVQPAELEDSGVYFCASSQVWTAGANVLTFGAGSRLTVL.

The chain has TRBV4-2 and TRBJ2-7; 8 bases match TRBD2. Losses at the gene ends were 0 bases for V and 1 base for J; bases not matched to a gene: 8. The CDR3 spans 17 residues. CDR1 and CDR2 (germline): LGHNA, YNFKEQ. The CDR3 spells CASSQEQASGGSYEQYF. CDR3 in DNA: TGTGCCAGCAGCCAAGAACAAGCCAGCGGGGGATCCTACGAGCAGTACTTC.

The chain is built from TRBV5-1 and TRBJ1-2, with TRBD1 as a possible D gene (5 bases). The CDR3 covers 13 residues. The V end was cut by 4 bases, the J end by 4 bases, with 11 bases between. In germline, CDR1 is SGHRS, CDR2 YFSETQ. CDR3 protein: CASSPSGLYGYTF. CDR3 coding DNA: TGCGCCAGCAGCCCCTCGGGACTCTATGGCTACACCTTC.